Each of the 3 T cell receptor beta chains below was sequenced from the same sample in a study of blood T cell repertoires in COVID-19. Method: immunoSEQ multiplex PCR; TCRdb's copy keeps in-frame clones and lacks some. This sample has about 220,000 clones, with approximately 86% found just once. The sample consisted of peripheral blood. Receptors originate from a woman over 75 with acute or convalescent COVID-19.

J is TRBJ1-5 and V is TRBV12-5; TRBD1 is a possible D gene (5 bases). The CDR3 runs to 15 residues. Deletions cut 6 bases from V and 6 bases from J, with 18 bases between. Germline V gene data show CDR1 as LGHNT and CDR2 as FRNRAP. CDR3 sequence: CASGPDSGAPQPQHF. In DNA, the CDR3 is TGTGCTAGTGGACCAGACAGCGGGGCCCCTCAGCCCCAGCATTTT.

V is TRBV3-1 (or the pseudogene TRBV3-2) and J is TRBJ2-2, with 7 bases lining up with TRBD1. The J segment lost 0 bases and the V segment lost 1 base, leaving 8 bases of the junction unmatched. The CDR3 extends over 18 amino acids. Germline-derived CDR1 and CDR2 are LGHDT and YNNKEL (reference sequence). The CDR3 nucleotides are TGTGCCAGCAGCCAAGGTCCCGACAGGGCCGCGAACACCGGGGAGCTGTTTTTT. Amino acid sequence: CASSQGPDRAANTGELFF.

The chain joins TRBV19 to TRBJ1-5; D is unclear. CDR1 is LNHDA, CDR2 SQIVND, per germline (reference sequence). V lost 5 bases, J lost 7 bases, and 18 bases lay in between. This CDR3 has 15 residues. CDR3 DNA: TGTGCCAGTAGTTGGGGAGGGCTGGGGAAACAGCCCCAGCATTTT. Its translation: CASSWGGLGKQPQHF.